This record concerns one TCR beta chain sequence. The sample belongs to a study of technical replicates of blood from several donors. Clones were read by immunoSEQ multiplex PCR, and TCRdb kept only the in-frame ones, dropping some. The table lists tens of thousands of clones, approximately 87% of them singletons. This CDR3 is built from 16 residues. V dropped 3 bases and J dropped 1; count of bases not matched to a gene: 8. The germline CDR1 and CDR2 sequences are MGHRA and YSYEKL. The sample taken for sequencing was PBMCs. V and J are TRBV4-1 and TRBJ1-1; 7 nucleotides align to TRBD1. The TCR was taken from a human donor in good health. Some clones in this sample may be carry-over from other donors' samples. This CDR3 reads CASSHYLDRANTEAFF. The CDR3 DNA reads as TGCGCCAGCAGCCACTACTTAGACAGGGCGAACACTGAAGCTTTCTTT.